The 13 T cell receptor beta chains below come from one sample, sequenced in a study of shared clonotypes between healthy human individuals. Clones were read by immunoSEQ multiplex PCR, and TCRdb kept only the in-frame ones, dropping some. Of over 2 million clones detected, roughly 96% appear once; the ten largest clones hold 0.1% to 0.15%. The sequencing input was naive CD4+ T cells sorted from blood. The sample's subset: CD45RA+ positively selected. These receptors were obtained from a man aged 18 to 30 in good health.

The chain carries TRBV19 and TRBJ1-2; 7 bases are shared with TRBD1. The CDR3 consists of 13 residues. With 4 bases clipped from V and 7 bases from J, the junction kept 6 bases outside the gene matches. The germline V gene encodes CDR1 LNHDA and CDR2 SQIVND (reference sequence). The CDR3 is CASSRDSSSGYTF. The DNA for the CDR3 is TGTGCCAGTAGTAGGGACAGTAGTTCTGGCTACACCTTC.

The DNA for the CDR3 is TGCGCCAGCAGCTTAATGGGACAGGGATTATATTCCACTGAAGCTTTCTTT. Encoded protein: CASSLMGQGLYSTEAFF. The chain is built from TRBV5-1 and TRBJ1-1; the match to TRBD1 covers 9 bases. This CDR3 comprises 17 residues. Trimming cost V 2 bases and J 4 bases; bases outside gene matches: 12. Germline V CDR1 and CDR2: SGHRS, YFSETQ.

V is TRBV5-1 and J is TRBJ1-1, with D maybe TRBD1 (5 bases). Germline CDR1 is SGHRS and CDR2 is YFSETQ. The CDR3 sequence is 18 residues long. V was cut by 4 bases and J by 1 base, with 23 bases left in between. The CDR3 sequence is CASSAGTSESFRNTEAFF. The CDR3 DNA reads as TGCGCCAGCAGCGCCGGGACGTCGGAGAGTTTCCGGAACACTGAAGCTTTCTTT.

The chain links TRBV6-1 to TRBJ2-3; TRBD1 might be the D (6 bases). With 6 bases removed from V and 2 bases from J, the gap between germline ends came to 12 bases. CDR1 and CDR2 from the germline V gene are MNHNS and SASEGT. The CDR3 totals 14 residues. As DNA, the CDR3 is TGTGCCAGCAGGATACAGGGAACCACAGATACGCAGTATTTT. It is translated as CASRIQGTTDTQYF.

CDR3: CASQRQDGGTSPLHF. DNA for the CDR3: TGTGCCAGCCAACGACAGGACGGTGGTACTTCACCCCTCCACTTT. The rearrangement uses TRBV6-6 and TRBJ1-6; maybe TRBD1 (6 bases). This CDR3 contains 15 residues. Germline V gene data show CDR1 as MNHNY and CDR2 as SVGAGI (reference sequence). V dropped 8 bases and J dropped 9 bases, with 20 bases sitting between them.

This clone appeared a single time. The rearrangement joins TRBV10-3 to TRBJ2-5; TRBD2 might be the D (6 bases). Per germline, CDR1 ENHRY and CDR2 SYGVKD. V shed 5 bases and J shed 2 bases, with 12 bases lying between them. The CDR3 has 14 amino acids. CDR3 loop: CAISPLGGQETQYF. The CDR3 coding sequence is TGTGCCATCAGTCCCTTGGGGGGTCAAGAGACCCAGTACTTC.

The V and J genes are TRBV19 and TRBJ1-1, with TRBD1 matching 9 bases. This CDR3 region has 14 residues. V gave up 6 bases and J gave up 5 bases; unmatched junction bases: 7. Germline lookup yields CDR1 LNHDA and CDR2 SQIVND (reference sequence). CDR3 sequence reads: CASRNGQGRTEAFF. CDR3 DNA: TGTGCCAGTAGAAACGGACAGGGGAGGACTGAAGCTTTCTTT.

CDR3 sequence reads: CAWSVAGRTGELFF. As DNA, the CDR3 is TGTGCCTGGAGTGTGGCAGGGAGAACCGGGGAGCTGTTTTTT. The gene calls are TRBV30 and TRBJ2-2; D is possibly TRBD1 or TRBD2 (5 bases each). This CDR3 contains 14 residues. Germline CDR1 is GTSNPN and CDR2 is SVGIG (reference sequence). Trimming stripped 0 bases from V and 5 bases from J, with 10 bases between.

This chain connects TRBV7-2 to TRBJ1-1; 9 positions match TRBD1. V lost 5 bases and J lost 1; bases outside the gene matches: 5. The V gene's germline CDR1 is SGHTA and CDR2 FQGNSA. The CDR3 sequence is 15 residues long. CDR3: CASSPGTGKNTEAFF. CDR3 bases: TGTGCCAGCAGCCCAGGGACAGGGAAGAACACTGAAGCTTTCTTT.

The V and J genes are TRBV4-1 and TRBJ1-1; no definite D call. The ends were cut back, 0 bases at V and 1 base at J, with 6 bases in the middle. The CDR3 length is 14 residues. Germline V CDR1 and CDR2: MGHRA, YSYEKL. CDR3 region: CASSQEWGNTEAFF. The CDR3 nucleotides read TGCGCCAGCAGCCAAGAGTGGGGGAACACTGAAGCTTTCTTT.

The chain joins TRBV10-3 to TRBJ2-3; 11 bases are shared with TRBD2. The V gene end was trimmed by 5 bases and the J gene end by 1 base; junction bases not matched to a gene: 2. The CDR3 is made up of 15 amino acids. The germline V gene has CDR1 ENHRY and CDR2 SYGVKD. The CDR3 here is CAISKLAGGTDTQYF. The CDR3 DNA follows: TGTGCCATCAGTAAACTAGCGGGAGGCACAGATACGCAGTATTTT.

This chain links TRBV2 with TRBJ1-2; D not resolved. The CDR3 consists of 13 residues. V was trimmed by 3 bases and J by 4 bases, leaving 9 bases between them. The germline V gene encodes CDR1 SNHLY and CDR2 FYNNEI. The DNA for the CDR3 is TGTGCCAGCAGTGAGAAACAGCCCTATGGCTACACCTTC. The encoded protein is CASSEKQPYGYTF.

The rearrangement uses TRBV19 and TRBJ1-2; TRBD1 agrees at 10 bases. Germline-derived CDR1 and CDR2 are LNHDA and SQIVND (reference sequence). This CDR3 is 13 amino acids long. The junction had 3 bases not matched to a gene; V was cut back by 4 bases and J by 7 bases. CDR3 in DNA: TGTGCCAGTAGTAGACAGGGGGCCGCTGGCTACACCTTC. Amino acid sequence: CASSRQGAAGYTF. The variable domain in full, completed from reference TRBV19 and TRBJ1-2, reads DGGITQSPKYLFRKEGQNVTLSCEQNLNHDAMYWYRQDPGQGLRLIYYSQIVNDFQKGDIAEGYSVSREKKESFPLTVTSAQKNPTAFYLCASSRQGAAGYTFGSGTRLTVV.